This T cell receptor beta chain is drawn from a study of response to subunit inactivated influenza vaccine. The CDR3 loop spans 14 amino acids. Trimming left V 0 bases short and J 7 bases short, with 12 bases between. Per the germline V gene, CDR1 is LGHNA and CDR2 is YSLEER. Study-wide points: Authors suggested each seasonal influenza vaccination recruits few new T cells.

This clonotype occurred a few times. Its antigen is still unknown. TCRdb redid the calling of the RT-PCR reads with MiXCR, one entry per CDR3 protein. The repertoire holds about 780,000 distinct CDR3 sequences, with 15% to 20% as singletons. This rearrangement joins TRBV4-3 to TRBJ2-5; D is uncertain. The sequencing here drew on PBMCs from blood, taken 4 to 6 days after vaccination. The receptor comes from a middle-aged man who received an inactivated influenza vaccine. The CDR3 bases are TGCGCCAGCAGCCAAGATCGACCCCCCGGGACCCAGTACTTC. Translation: CASSQDRPPGTQYF.